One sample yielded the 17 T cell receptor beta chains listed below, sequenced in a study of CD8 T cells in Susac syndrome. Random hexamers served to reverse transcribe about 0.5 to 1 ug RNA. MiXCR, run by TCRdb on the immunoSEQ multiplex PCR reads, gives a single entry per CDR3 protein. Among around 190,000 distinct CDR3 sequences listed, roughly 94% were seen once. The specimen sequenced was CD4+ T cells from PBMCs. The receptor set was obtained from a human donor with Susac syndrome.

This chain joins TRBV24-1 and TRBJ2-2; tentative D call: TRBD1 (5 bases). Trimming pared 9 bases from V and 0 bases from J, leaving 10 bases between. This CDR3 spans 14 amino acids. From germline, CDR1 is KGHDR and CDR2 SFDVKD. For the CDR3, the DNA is TGTGCCACCGGGGCAGGGTCGAACACCGGGGAGCTGTTTTTT. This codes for CATGAGSNTGELFF.

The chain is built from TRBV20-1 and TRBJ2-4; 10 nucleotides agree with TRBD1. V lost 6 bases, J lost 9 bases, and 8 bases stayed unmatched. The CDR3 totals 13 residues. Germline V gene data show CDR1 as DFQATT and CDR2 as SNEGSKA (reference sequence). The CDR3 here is CSAPTGGGIIQYF. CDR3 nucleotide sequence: TGCAGTGCCCCGACAGGGGGCGGAATCATTCAGTACTTC.

CDR3 DNA sequence: TGTGCCAGCAGTTTAGAACAGCTTGAAGCTTTCTTT. The encoded protein is CASSLEQLEAFF. The genes are TRBV12-3 or TRBV12-4 and TRBJ1-1; D is ambiguous. V dropped 1 base and J dropped 7 bases, with 7 bases sitting between them. This CDR3 comprises 12 residues.

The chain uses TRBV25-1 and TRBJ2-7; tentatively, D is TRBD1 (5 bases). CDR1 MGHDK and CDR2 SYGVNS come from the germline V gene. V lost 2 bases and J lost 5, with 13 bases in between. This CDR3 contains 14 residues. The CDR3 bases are TGTGCCAGCAGTGAACCTAAGGGGTTCCACGAGCAGTACTTC. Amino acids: CASSEPKGFHEQYF.

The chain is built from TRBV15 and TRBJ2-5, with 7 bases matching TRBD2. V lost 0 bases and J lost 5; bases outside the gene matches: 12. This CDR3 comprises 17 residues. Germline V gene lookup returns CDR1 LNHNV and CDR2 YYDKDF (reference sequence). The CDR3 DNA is TGTGCCACCAGCAGAGATCCCAGCGGGACCATCCGGGAGACCCAGTACTTC. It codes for CATSRDPSGTIRETQYF.

The CDR3 bases are TGTGCCAGCAGCTTCCTGAACCGGGACAGCGGTGGCTACACCTTC. Translation gives CASSFLNRDSGGYTF. The chain is built from TRBV5-6 and TRBJ1-2; 7 nucleotides line up with TRBD1. Losses at the gene ends were 2 bases for V and 7 bases for J; bases not matched to a gene: 11. Germline CDR1 and CDR2: SGHDT and YYEEEE. CDR3 length equals 15 residues.

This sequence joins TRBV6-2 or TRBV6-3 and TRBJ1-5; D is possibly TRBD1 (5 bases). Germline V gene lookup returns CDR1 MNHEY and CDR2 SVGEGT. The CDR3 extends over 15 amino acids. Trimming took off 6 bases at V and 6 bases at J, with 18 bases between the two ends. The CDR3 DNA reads TGTGCCAGCAGACCCCCCGGGGGTGGGACTCAGCCCCAGCATTTT. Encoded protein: CASRPPGGGTQPQHF.

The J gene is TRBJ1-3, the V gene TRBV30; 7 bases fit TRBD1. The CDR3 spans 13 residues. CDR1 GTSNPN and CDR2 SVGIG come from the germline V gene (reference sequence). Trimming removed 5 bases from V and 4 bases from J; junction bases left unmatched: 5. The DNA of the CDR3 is TGTGCCTGGCAGACAGGGCGAGGAAACACCATATATTTT. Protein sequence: CAWQTGRGNTIYF. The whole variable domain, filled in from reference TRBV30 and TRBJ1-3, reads SQTIHQWPATLVQPVGSPLSLECTVEGTSNPNLYWYRQAAGRGLQLLFYSVGIGQISSEVPQNLSASRPQDRQFILSSKKLLLSDSGFYLCAWQTGRGNTIYFGEGSWLTVV.

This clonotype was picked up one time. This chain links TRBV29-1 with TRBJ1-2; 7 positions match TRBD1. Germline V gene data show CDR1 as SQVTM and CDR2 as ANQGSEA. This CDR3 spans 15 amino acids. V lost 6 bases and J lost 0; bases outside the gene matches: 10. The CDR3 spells CSVGPDRAPNYGYTF. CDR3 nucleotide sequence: TGCAGCGTCGGACCTGACAGGGCCCCTAACTATGGCTACACCTTC.

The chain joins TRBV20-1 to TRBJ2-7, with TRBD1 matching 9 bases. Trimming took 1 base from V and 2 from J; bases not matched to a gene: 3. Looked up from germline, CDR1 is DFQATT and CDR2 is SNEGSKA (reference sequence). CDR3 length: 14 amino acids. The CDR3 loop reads CSARAWDRAYEQYF. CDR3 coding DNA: TGCAGTGCTAGAGCATGGGACAGGGCCTACGAGCAGTACTTC.

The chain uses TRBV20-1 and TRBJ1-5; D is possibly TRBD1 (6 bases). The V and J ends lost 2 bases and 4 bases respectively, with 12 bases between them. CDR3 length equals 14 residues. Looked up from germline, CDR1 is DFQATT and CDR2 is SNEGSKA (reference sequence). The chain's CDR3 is CSARTWQGNQPQHF. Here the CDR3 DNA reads TGCAGTGCTAGAACGTGGCAGGGGAATCAGCCCCAGCATTTT.

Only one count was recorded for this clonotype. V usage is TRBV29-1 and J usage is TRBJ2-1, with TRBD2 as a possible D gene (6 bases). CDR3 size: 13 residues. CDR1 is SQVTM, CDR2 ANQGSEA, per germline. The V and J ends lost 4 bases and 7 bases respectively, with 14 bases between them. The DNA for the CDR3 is TGCAGCGTTGTCGGCGGGGTCGAGAATGAGCAGTTCTTC. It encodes CSVVGGVENEQFF.

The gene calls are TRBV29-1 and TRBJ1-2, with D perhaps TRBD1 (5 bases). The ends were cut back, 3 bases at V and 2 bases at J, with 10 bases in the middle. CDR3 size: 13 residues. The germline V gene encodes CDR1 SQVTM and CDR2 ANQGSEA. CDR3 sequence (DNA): TGCAGCGTTGATGGCTGGGGCAACTATGGCTACACCTTC. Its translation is CSVDGWGNYGYTF.

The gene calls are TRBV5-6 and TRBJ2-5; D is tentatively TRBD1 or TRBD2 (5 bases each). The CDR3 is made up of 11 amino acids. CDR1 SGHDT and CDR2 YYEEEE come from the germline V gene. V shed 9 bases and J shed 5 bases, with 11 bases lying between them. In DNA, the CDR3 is TGTGCCACTGGGACGAGGGAGACCCAGTACTTC. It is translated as CATGTRETQYF.

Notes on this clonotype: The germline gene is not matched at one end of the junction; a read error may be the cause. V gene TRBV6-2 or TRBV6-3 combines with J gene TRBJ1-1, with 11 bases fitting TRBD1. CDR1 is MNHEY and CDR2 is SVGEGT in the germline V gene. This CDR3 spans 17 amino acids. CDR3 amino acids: CASSYFGTGGRNTEAFF. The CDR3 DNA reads TGTGCCAGCAGCTACTTCGGGACAGGGGGGAGGAACACTGAAGCTTTCTTT.

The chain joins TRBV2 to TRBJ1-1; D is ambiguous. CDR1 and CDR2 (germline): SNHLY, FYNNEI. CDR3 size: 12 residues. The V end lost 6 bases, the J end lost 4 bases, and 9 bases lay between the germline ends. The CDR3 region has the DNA TGTGCCAGCAGACCCTCGGGCACTGAAGCTTTCTTT. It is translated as CASRPSGTEAFF. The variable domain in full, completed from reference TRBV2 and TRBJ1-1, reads EPEVTQTPSHQVTQMGQEVILRCVPISNHLYFYWYRQILGQKVEFLVSFYNNEISEKSEIFDDQFSVERPDGSNFTLKIRSTKLEDSAMYFCASRPSGTEAFFGQGTRLTVV.

The CDR3 nucleotides are TGTGCCAGCAGCGTAGGTAGCGGCCGAGGGGTAGATACGCAGTATTTT. Protein sequence: CASSVGSGRGVDTQYF. This chain connects TRBV9 to TRBJ2-3; maybe TRBD2 (6 bases). Germline CDR1 and CDR2: SGDLS and YYNGEE. CDR3 length equals 16 residues. V was clipped by 0 bases and J by 5 bases, with 16 bases between them.